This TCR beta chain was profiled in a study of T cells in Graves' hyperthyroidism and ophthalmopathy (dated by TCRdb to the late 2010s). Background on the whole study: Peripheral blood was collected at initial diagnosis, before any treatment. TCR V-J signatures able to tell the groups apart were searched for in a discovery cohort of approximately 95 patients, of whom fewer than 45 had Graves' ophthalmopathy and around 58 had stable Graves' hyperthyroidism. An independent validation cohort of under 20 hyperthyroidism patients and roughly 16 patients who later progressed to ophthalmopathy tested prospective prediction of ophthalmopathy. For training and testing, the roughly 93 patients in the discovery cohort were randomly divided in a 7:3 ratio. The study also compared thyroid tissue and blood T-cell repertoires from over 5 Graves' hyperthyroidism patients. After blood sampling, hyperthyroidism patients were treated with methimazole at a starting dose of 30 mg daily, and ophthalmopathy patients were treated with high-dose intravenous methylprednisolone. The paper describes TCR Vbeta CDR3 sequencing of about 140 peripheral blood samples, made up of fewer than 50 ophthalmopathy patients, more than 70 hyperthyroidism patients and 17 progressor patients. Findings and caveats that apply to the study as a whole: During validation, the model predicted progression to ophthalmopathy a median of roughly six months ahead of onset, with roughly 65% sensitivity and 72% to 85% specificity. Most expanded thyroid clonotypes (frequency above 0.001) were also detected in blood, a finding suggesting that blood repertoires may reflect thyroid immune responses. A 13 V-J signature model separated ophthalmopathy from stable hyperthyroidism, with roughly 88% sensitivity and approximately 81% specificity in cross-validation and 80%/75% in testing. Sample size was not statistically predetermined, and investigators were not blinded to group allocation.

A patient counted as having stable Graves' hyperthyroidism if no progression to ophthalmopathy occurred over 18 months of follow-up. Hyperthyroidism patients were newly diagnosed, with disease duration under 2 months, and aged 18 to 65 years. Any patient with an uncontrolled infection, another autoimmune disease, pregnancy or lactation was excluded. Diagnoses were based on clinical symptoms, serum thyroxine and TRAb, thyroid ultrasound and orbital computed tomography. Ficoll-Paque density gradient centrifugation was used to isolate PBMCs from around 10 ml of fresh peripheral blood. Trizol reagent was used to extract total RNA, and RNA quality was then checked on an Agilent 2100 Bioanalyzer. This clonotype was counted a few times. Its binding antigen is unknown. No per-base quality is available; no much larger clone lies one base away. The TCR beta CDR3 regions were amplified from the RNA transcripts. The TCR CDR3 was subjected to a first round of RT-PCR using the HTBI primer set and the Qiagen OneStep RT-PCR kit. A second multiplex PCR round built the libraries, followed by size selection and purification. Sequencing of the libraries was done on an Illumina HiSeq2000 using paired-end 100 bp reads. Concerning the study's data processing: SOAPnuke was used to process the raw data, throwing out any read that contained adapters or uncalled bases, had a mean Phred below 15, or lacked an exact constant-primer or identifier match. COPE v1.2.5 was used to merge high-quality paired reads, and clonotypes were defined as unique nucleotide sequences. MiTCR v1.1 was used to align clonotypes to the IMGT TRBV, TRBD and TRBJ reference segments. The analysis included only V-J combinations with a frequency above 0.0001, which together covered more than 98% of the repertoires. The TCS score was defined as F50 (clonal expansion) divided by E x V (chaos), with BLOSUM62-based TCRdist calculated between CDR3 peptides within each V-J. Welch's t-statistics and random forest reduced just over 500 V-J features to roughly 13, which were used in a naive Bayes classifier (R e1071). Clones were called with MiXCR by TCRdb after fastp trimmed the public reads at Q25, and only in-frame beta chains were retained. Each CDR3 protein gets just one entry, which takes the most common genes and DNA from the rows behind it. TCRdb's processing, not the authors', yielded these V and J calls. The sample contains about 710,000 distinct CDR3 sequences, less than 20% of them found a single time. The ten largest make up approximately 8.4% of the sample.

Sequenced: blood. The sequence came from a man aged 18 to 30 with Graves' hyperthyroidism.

The CDR3: CSVSGTRIYNEQFF. The bases are TGCAGCGTTTCAGGGACTAGAATCTACAATGAGCAGTTCTTC. This chain joins TRBV29-1 to TRBJ2-1; TRBD2 lines up with 8 middle nucleotides. The germline V end is reduced by 5 bases and the J end by 3 bases; junction bases left unmatched: 6. The CDR3, from cysteine to phenylalanine, totals 14 residues. CDR3 DNA only is kept here, 42 bases in frame from base 1. Per the germline V gene, SQVTM is the CDR1 and ANQGSEA is the CDR2.